The clone carrying this T cell receptor (beta chain) showed up just once. What it binds is not known. As for time point: week 35, safety follow-up. It was 300 ug of mutant IDH1 20-mer peptide that made up each vaccine dose, given with topical imiquimod. The protocol was immunoSEQ multiplex PCR, while the TCRdb copy is restricted to in-frame clones and leaves out a portion. Among around 53,000 clones, 79% were seen once, and the ten largest hold around 6.7%. This entry belongs to a study of a mutant IDH1 vaccine in newly diagnosed glioma. Study details: Among treated patients, around 60% were male and around 38% female, and mean age was 40.4 years. Previous care, which was radiotherapy, temozolomide, or both, most often involved both. Week 35 was safety follow-up visit V12; week 47 was end-of-study visit V13.

V was cut by 0 bases and J by 5 bases, with 8 bases left in between. This CDR3 region has 13 residues. The V gene's germline CDR1 is MNHEY and CDR2 SVGAGI. The chain employs TRBV6-5 and TRBJ2-7; D gene ambiguous. The receptor's source is a man aged 35-49 years with glioma. Material: PBMCs, obtained from a glioma patient whose treatment included an IDH1 peptide vaccine. CDR3 in DNA: TGTGCCAGCAGTTACTCTCGCGGCAACGAGCAGTACTTC. This gives the protein CASSYSRGNEQYF.